Presented here are 32 T cell receptor beta chains from one specimen sequenced in a study of regulatory T cells in long-lasting Graves disease. Arm-PCR of CDR3 regions and iRepertoire HTBI primers were used to build TCR beta libraries. TCRdb passed the multiplex PCR reads through MiXCR, listing each CDR3 protein once. This table holds some 470,000 distinct CDR3 sequences, under 25% found once. Time point defined: persistent/refractory GD, antithyroid drugs over 5 years with positive TRAb. TCR sequences were obtained from RNA taken from PBMCs. The input for sequencing was peripheral blood mononuclear cells (PBMCs), taken when the disease was refractory, from a patient treated with antithyroid drugs. These receptors all come from a female donor with Graves disease.

This clonotype was counted between two and nine times. This chain joins TRBV28 and TRBJ1-1, with D unresolved. Germline V gives CDR1 MDHEN, CDR2 SYDVKM. Trimming stripped 4 bases from V and 6 bases from J, with 15 bases between. The CDR3 totals 14 residues. The CDR3 DNA is TGTGCCAGCAGTTGGTCCTATACTATCCCTGAAGCTTTCTTT. Translation gives CASSWSYTIPEAFF.

This clonotype was recorded a few times. The rearrangement uses TRBV19 and TRBJ2-2; 9 nucleotides line up with TRBD2. Germline CDR1 and CDR2: LNHDA and SQIVND (reference sequence). V shed 0 bases, J shed 3 bases, and the junction held 11 bases outside the gene matches. The CDR3 extends over 19 amino acids. The CDR3 coding sequence is TGTGCCAGTAGTATAGATCGTGACCTTCTAGCGGGACACACCGGGGAGCTGTTTTTT. It yields the protein CASSIDRDLLAGHTGELFF. Supplemented by reference TRBV19 and TRBJ2-2, the full variable domain reads DGGITQSPKYLFRKEGQNVTLSCEQNLNHDAMYWYRQDPGQGLRLIYYSQIVNDFQKGDIAEGYSVSREKKESFPLTVTSAQKNPTAFYLCASSIDRDLLAGHTGELFFGEGSRLTVL.

This clonotype turned up a few times. The rearrangement uses TRBV19 and TRBJ2-2; the D gene is possibly TRBD1 (5 bases). V dropped 7 bases and J dropped 3 bases, with 12 bases sitting between them. CDR1 LNHDA and CDR2 SQIVND come from the germline V gene (reference sequence). The CDR3 extends over 14 amino acids. Here the CDR3 reads CASTQGSYTGELFF. In DNA, the CDR3 is TGTGCCAGTACCCAGGGATCGTACACCGGGGAGCTGTTTTTT. Drawing the rest from reference TRBV19 and TRBJ2-2, the complete variable domain is DGGITQSPKYLFRKEGQNVTLSCEQNLNHDAMYWYRQDPGQGLRLIYYSQIVNDFQKGDIAEGYSVSREKKESFPLTVTSAQKNPTAFYLCASTQGSYTGELFFGEGSRLTVL.

The chain joins TRBV7-2 to TRBJ2-7, with 8 nucleotides matching TRBD1. With V trimmed by 5 bases and J by 4 bases, 10 bases remained unmatched. The germline CDR1 and CDR2 sequences are SGHTA and FQGNSA. This CDR3 comprises 15 residues. CDR3 in DNA: TGTGCCAGCAGCCTAGGACAGGGCTTTAGGTACGAGCAGTACTTC. It translates to CASSLGQGFRYEQYF.

The V gene is TRBV7-2, the J gene TRBJ2-7; TRBD1 might be the D (6 bases). Per the germline V gene, CDR1 is SGHTA and CDR2 is FQGNSA. Trimming removed 7 bases at V and 0 bases at J, with 16 bases between. CDR3 size: 15 residues. CDR3 sequence reads: CASTAFPDSSYEQYF. CDR3 coding DNA: TGTGCCAGCACCGCCTTCCCGGACAGCTCCTACGAGCAGTACTTC.

This chain uses TRBV20-1 with TRBJ2-7; maybe TRBD1 (8 bases). This CDR3 contains 13 residues. Germline loops: CDR1 DFQATT, CDR2 SNEGSKA (reference sequence). With 4 bases removed from V and 9 bases from J, the gap between germline ends came to 19 bases. CDR3 region: CSAKDRDYERQYF. The CDR3 bases are TGCAGTGCTAAGGACAGGGACTACGAGCGGCAGTACTTC.

This clonotype has a count of ten or more. The V call is TRBV28, the J call TRBJ1-4; 9 positions match TRBD1. The J segment lost 7 bases and the V segment lost 8 bases, leaving 8 bases of the junction unmatched. Germline V gene lookup returns CDR1 MDHEN and CDR2 SYDVKM. The CDR3 contains 14 residues. The CDR3 reads CASASGQGPEKLFF. The CDR3 DNA reads as TGTGCCAGCGCTTCGGGACAGGGCCCTGAAAAACTGTTTTTT.

V gene TRBV7-2 combines with J gene TRBJ2-7, with TRBD2 as a possible D gene (5 bases). Trimming left V 2 bases short and J 7 bases short, with 12 bases between. The germline V gene has CDR1 SGHTA and CDR2 FQGNSA. This CDR3 is 13 amino acids long. CDR3: CASSLSQAGEQYF. The CDR3 bases are TGTGCCAGCAGCTTAAGCCAGGCGGGTGAGCAGTACTTC.

In regard to this clonotype: The likely explanation is a read error, given a far larger clone one base away. This chain links TRBV5-1 with TRBJ2-7; D assignment may be TRBD1 or TRBD2 (5 bases each). The CDR3 covers 15 residues. Germline CDR1 and CDR2: SGHRS and YFSETQ. The CDR3 loop is CASSRDAGRGYEQYF. The CDR3 DNA reads TGTGCCAGCAGTCGGGACGCCGGGCGAGGGTACGAGCAGTACTTC.

This clonotype was counted between two and nine times. The chain is built from TRBV28 and TRBJ2-2, with TRBD1 matching over 7 bases. The CDR3 consists of 16 residues. Looked up from germline, CDR1 is MDHEN and CDR2 is SYDVKM. Trimming took 7 bases from V and 3 from J; bases not matched to a gene: 11. CDR3 sequence: CASTKGAFGDTGELFF. CDR3 coding DNA: TGTGCCAGCACCAAGGGGGCGTTTGGTGACACCGGGGAGCTGTTTTTT.

A word on this clonotype: A much larger clonotype is one base distant, so this may be a read error. The J gene is TRBJ1-1, the V gene TRBV12-3 or TRBV12-4; D is ambiguous. Trimming removed 5 bases at V and 9 bases at J, with 16 bases between. The CDR3 spans 13 residues. CDR3 region: CASSINMGLKAFF. As DNA, the CDR3 is TGTGCCAGCAGTATCAACATGGGGTTGAAAGCTTTCTTT.

The rearrangement uses TRBV20-1 and TRBJ1-1; 8 bases fit TRBD1. This CDR3 is built from 14 residues. Looked up from germline, CDR1 is DFQATT and CDR2 is SNEGSKA (reference sequence). Germline trimming cut 1 base from V and 6 bases from J; bases unmatched to any gene: 7. CDR3 sequence reads: CSARVLGQGPEAFF. CDR3 coding DNA: TGCAGTGCTAGAGTCCTAGGACAGGGCCCTGAAGCTTTCTTT.

V is TRBV7-2 and J is TRBJ2-2; D unresolved. This CDR3 comprises 13 residues. The germline V gene encodes CDR1 SGHTA and CDR2 FQGNSA. The germline V and J ends were trimmed by 5 bases and 7 bases, with 11 bases remaining between them. CDR3 sequence (DNA): TGTGCCAGCAGCCCCTGGGCCCACGGGGAGCTGTTTTTT. Its protein product is CASSPWAHGELFF.

J is TRBJ1-2 and V is TRBV29-1; D might be TRBD1 (6 bases). Germline V CDR1 and CDR2: SQVTM, ANQGSEA. This CDR3 has 11 amino acids. V was clipped by 6 bases and J by 4 bases, with 9 bases between them. The CDR3 loop is CSVDRPYGYTF. CDR3 nucleotide sequence: TGCAGCGTGGACAGACCCTATGGCTACACCTTC.

This clonotype showed up just a few times. This rearrangement joins TRBV4-1 to TRBJ2-7; 7 bases are shared with TRBD2. V dropped 5 bases and J dropped 7; count of bases not matched to a gene: 14. The CDR3 is 15 residues long. Germline V gene sequence: CDR1 MGHRA, CDR2 YSYEKL. CDR3 loop: CASSKSGAELGEQYF. The CDR3 region has the DNA TGCGCCAGCAGCAAAAGCGGGGCCGAGTTGGGGGAGCAGTACTTC.

The table lists this clonotype with many counts. This chain joins TRBV12-3 or TRBV12-4 and TRBJ2-7; TRBD2 might be the D (5 bases). Trimming removed 6 bases from V and 0 bases from J, with 12 bases in between. The CDR3 is 14 amino acids. The CDR3 DNA is TGTGCCAGCAGCCCCGGGGTTGCCTCCTACGAGCAGTACTTC. Translated, it gives CASSPGVASYEQYF.

V gene TRBV11-3 combines with J gene TRBJ2-2, with 7 bases fitting TRBD2. Germline CDR1 is SGHNT and CDR2 is YENEEA. The CDR3 consists of 15 residues. J gave up 4 bases and V 0 bases, and 2 bases lay outside the gene matches. The CDR3 coding sequence is TGTGCCAGCAGCTTAGATCTAGCGGTCACCGGGGAGCTGTTTTTT. Translated, it gives CASSLDLAVTGELFF. The full variable domain, with the rest looked up from reference TRBV11-3 and TRBJ2-2, is EAGVVQSPRYKIIEKKQPVAFWCNPISGHNTLYWYLQNLGQGPELLIRYENEEAVDDSQLPKDRFSAERLKGVDSTLKIQPAELGDSAVYLCASSLDLAVTGELFFGEGSRLTVL.

This clonotype was seen repeatedly, ten times or more. This chain connects TRBV15 to TRBJ1-2; possibly TRBD1 for D (5 bases). The germline V gene encodes CDR1 LNHNV and CDR2 YYDKDF (reference sequence). This CDR3 spans 15 amino acids. Trimming took off 3 bases at V and 11 bases at J, with 22 bases between the two ends. The CDR3 DNA follows: TGTGCCACCAGCAGGATCCCGGGACTTGTATGGAGGTACACCTTC. Amino acids: CATSRIPGLVWRYTF.

This chain connects TRBV20-1 to TRBJ2-6; D may correspond to TRBD1 or TRBD2 (5 bases each). CDR3 length equals 18 residues. Germline values: CDR1 DFQATT, CDR2 SNEGSKA (reference sequence). Trimming stripped 5 bases from V and 4 bases from J, with 24 bases between. CDR3 coding DNA: TGCAGTGCTCCCCTCCGGGACCTAATGTCGCAGGGGGCCAACGTCCTGACTTTC. As protein: CSAPLRDLMSQGANVLTF.

This clonotype was picked up a small number of times. J is TRBJ1-2 and V is TRBV6-5, with TRBD1 identical over 7 bases. The CDR3 is 15 amino acids. Germline V CDR1 and CDR2: MNHEY, SVGAGI. Unmatched junction bases numbered 9, after V lost 2 bases and J lost 6 bases. The CDR3 DNA reads as TGTGCCAGCAGTTACACTCAGACAGGGATTGATGGCTACACCTTC. The encoded protein is CASSYTQTGIDGYTF.

Many counts were recorded for this clonotype. The chain joins TRBV14 to TRBJ2-5; the D call may be TRBD1 or TRBD2 (5 bases each). Deletions cut 9 bases from V and 2 bases from J, with 19 bases between. There are 15 residues in the CDR3. CDR1 is SGHDN and CDR2 is FVKESK in the germline V gene. The CDR3 reads CASKAATDLQETQYF. DNA of the CDR3: TGTGCCAGTAAAGCGGCGACAGATCTACAAGAGACCCAGTACTTC.

The V gene is TRBV5-5, the J gene TRBJ2-7; TRBD2 agrees at 7 bases. This CDR3 has 13 residues. J lost 9 bases, V lost 3 bases, and 9 bases had no gene match. Germline loops: CDR1 SGHKS, CDR2 YYEKEE (reference sequence). CDR3 region: CASSSAAGDVQYF. The DNA for the CDR3 is TGTGCCAGCAGCTCGGCTGCGGGGGACGTGCAGTACTTC.

V and J are TRBV3-1 and TRBJ1-1; the D is unclear. CDR1 is LGHDT and CDR2 is YNNKEL in the germline V gene (reference sequence). V was trimmed by 4 bases and J by 0 bases, leaving 18 bases between them. The CDR3 extends over 17 amino acids. The CDR3 region is CASSPHTGYKMNTEAFF. The CDR3 nucleotides are TGTGCCAGCAGCCCTCACACGGGGTATAAGATGAACACTGAAGCTTTCTTT.

This clonotype was counted at least ten times. An end of the junction does not agree with germline; a read error may underlie this. J is TRBJ1-5 and V is TRBV5-1; the D gene is possibly TRBD1 (5 bases). CDR1 and CDR2 from the germline V gene are SGHRS and YFSETQ. This CDR3 has 13 residues. CDR3: CASSVTGAQPQHF. The CDR3 DNA follows: TGTGCCAGCAGCGTTACAGGAGCTCAGCCCCAGCATTTT.

In this sample, this clonotype turned up a few times. The rearrangement joins TRBV4-1 to TRBJ2-7; D gene uncertain. Germline V lookup: CDR1 MGHRA, CDR2 YSYEKL. This CDR3 has 12 amino acids. V lost 5 bases to trimming and J lost 3 bases, with 8 bases between them. The CDR3 region has the DNA TGCGCCAGCAGCGAGATGGGCTACGAGCAGTACTTC. Protein sequence: CASSEMGYEQYF.

J is TRBJ2-7 and V is TRBV29-1; 8 nucleotides line up with TRBD1. The CDR3 is made up of 11 amino acids. CDR1 is SQVTM and CDR2 is ANQGSEA in the germline V gene. The V gene end was trimmed by 5 bases and the J gene end by 6 bases; junction bases not matched to a gene: 3. The DNA of the CDR3 is TGCAGCGTTCCAACAGGGGGCGAGCAGTACTTC. Protein sequence: CSVPTGGEQYF.

This clonotype has a count of ten or more. The chain has TRBV28 and TRBJ1-5, with TRBD1 identical over 9 bases. The CDR3 has 16 amino acids. Germline lookup yields CDR1 MDHEN and CDR2 SYDVKM. Losses at the gene ends were 4 bases for V and 7 bases for J; bases not matched to a gene: 11. The CDR3 sequence is CASSSPATGGEQPQHF. The CDR3, as DNA: TGTGCCAGCAGTTCCCCCGCCACAGGGGGCGAACAGCCCCAGCATTTT.

This clonotype was seen only a few times. This chain connects TRBV29-1 to TRBJ1-5; D ambiguous. The V and J ends lost 2 bases and 5 bases respectively, with 7 bases between them. This CDR3 spans 12 amino acids. Per the germline V gene, CDR1 is SQVTM and CDR2 is ANQGSEA. CDR3 bases: TGCAGCGTTGAATTAGGCTATCAGCCCCAGCATTTT. Residues: CSVELGYQPQHF. Full variable domain (outside the CDR3, taken from reference TRBV29-1 and TRBJ1-5): SAVISQKPSRDICQRGTSLTIQCQVDSQVTMMFWYRQQPGQSLTLIATANQGSEATYESGFVIDKFPISRPNLTFSTLTVSNMSPEDSSIYLCSVELGYQPQHFGDGTRLSIL.

There are a few counts of this clonotype. The rearrangement links TRBV28 to TRBJ1-3, with D perhaps matching TRBD1 (5 bases). Trimming took off 6 bases at V and 0 bases at J, with 9 bases between the two ends. Germline CDR1 is MDHEN and CDR2 is SYDVKM. This CDR3 has 14 amino acids. The CDR3 region is CASSRQSSGNTIYF. The CDR3 coding sequence is TGTGCCAGCAGCAGACAGAGCTCTGGAAACACCATATATTTT.

Remarks on this clonotype: It may be a read error: a sequence one base away is much more abundant. The chain recombines TRBV7-9 with TRBJ2-7; TRBD2 agrees at 8 bases. Germline V gives CDR1 SEHNR, CDR2 FQNEAQ (reference sequence). CDR3 length: 16 amino acids. As DNA, the CDR3 is TGTGCCAGCAGCTTTAGTAGCGGGGTTTATTCCTACGAGCAGTGCTTC. It specifies CASSFSSGVYSYEQCF. The full variable domain, in which reference TRBV7-9 and TRBJ2-7 provide the parts outside the CDR3, is DTGVSQNPRHKITKRGQNVTFRCDPISEHNRLYWYRQTLGQGPEFLTYFQNEAQLEKSRLLSDRFSAERPKGSFSTLEIQRTEQGDSAMYLCASSFSSGVYSYEQCFGPGTRLTVT.

The chain is built from TRBV5-6 and TRBJ2-7; unclear D gene. V gave up 4 bases and J gave up 3 bases, with 8 bases separating them. The CDR3 sequence is 12 residues long. CDR1 is SGHDT, CDR2 YYEEEE, per germline. CDR3 nucleotides: TGTGCCAGCAGCCCACAGAACTACGAGCAGTACTTC. It yields the protein CASSPQNYEQYF.

The rearrangement joins TRBV20-1 to TRBJ2-3; TRBD2 might be the D (5 bases). Germline values: CDR1 DFQATT, CDR2 SNEGSKA (reference sequence). Trimming shortened V by 1 base and J by 6 bases, and 14 bases separated the two germline ends. The CDR3 covers 14 residues. This CDR3 is CSARVPGWADTQYF. CDR3 bases: TGCAGTGCTAGAGTCCCGGGATGGGCGGATACGCAGTATTTT.